The sequence of this TCR beta chain was determined in a study of shared clonotypes between healthy human individuals. Study-level information: Donors had three CD4 naive, three CD4 memory, two CD8 naive and one CD8 memory plate apiece. Study outcomes and limitations: Several donors held approximately 4.5% of naive CD4 clonotypes in common.

About this clone itself: As yet, its antigen is unknown.

The CDR3 spans 15 residues. Trimming took 2 bases from V and 3 from J, leaving 14 bases between them. The germline V gene has CDR1 SGHTA and CDR2 FQGNSA. Roughly 200 ng DNA, about 33,000 T cell genomes, went into each sorted-subset replicate PCR. Data came from immunoSEQ multiplex PCR; TCRdb stores just in-frame clones and leaves some out. This repertoire shows hundreds of thousands of clones, about 74% found once; its top ten account for approximately 10%. The sample was memory CD4+ T cells sorted from blood. Subset indicated: CD45RA-negative fraction. The J gene is TRBJ2-7, the V gene TRBV7-2; perhaps TRBD2 as D (5 bases). The TCR sequence derives from a man younger than 45 in good health. The CDR3 protein is CASSLSPGKVYEQYF. CDR3 DNA sequence: TGTGCCAGCAGCTTAAGCCCGGGGAAGGTCTACGAGCAGTACTTC.